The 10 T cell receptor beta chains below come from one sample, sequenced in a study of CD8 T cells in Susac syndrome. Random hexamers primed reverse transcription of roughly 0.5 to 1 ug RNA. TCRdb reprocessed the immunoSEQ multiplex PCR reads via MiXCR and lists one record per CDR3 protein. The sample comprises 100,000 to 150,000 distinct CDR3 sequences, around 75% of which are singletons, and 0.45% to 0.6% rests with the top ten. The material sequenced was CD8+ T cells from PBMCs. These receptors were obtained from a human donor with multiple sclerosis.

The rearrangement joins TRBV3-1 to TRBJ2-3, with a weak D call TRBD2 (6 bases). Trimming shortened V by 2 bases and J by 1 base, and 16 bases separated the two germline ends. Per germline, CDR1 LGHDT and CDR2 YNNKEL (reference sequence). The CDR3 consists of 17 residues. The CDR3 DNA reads TGTGCCAGCAGCCAATTTTTCGGGGGTGCGGGCACAGATACGCAGTATTTT. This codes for CASSQFFGGAGTDTQYF.

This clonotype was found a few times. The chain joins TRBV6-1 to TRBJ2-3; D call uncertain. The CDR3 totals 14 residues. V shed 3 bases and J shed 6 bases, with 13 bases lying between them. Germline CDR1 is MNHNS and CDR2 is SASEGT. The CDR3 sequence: CASSDLDLGDTQYF. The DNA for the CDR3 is TGTGCCAGCAGTGATTTGGACCTAGGGGATACGCAGTATTTT.

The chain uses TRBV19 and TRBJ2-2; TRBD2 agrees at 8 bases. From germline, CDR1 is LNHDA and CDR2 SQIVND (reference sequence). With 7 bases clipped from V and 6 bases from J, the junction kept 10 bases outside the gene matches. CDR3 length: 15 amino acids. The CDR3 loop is CASIDSGELSGELFF. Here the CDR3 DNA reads TGTGCCAGTATCGATAGCGGGGAGCTTTCCGGGGAGCTGTTTTTT.

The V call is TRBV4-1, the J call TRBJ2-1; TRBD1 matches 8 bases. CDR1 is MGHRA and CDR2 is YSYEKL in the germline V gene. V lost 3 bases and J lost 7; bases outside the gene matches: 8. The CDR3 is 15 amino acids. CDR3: CASSHLDREENEQFF. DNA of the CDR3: TGCGCCAGCAGCCACCTGGACAGGGAGGAGAATGAGCAGTTCTTC.

The CDR3 protein is CASRTFTGVDTQYF. CDR3 coding DNA: TGCGCCAGCCGAACCTTTACAGGGGTAGATACGCAGTATTTT. This chain links TRBV5-1 with TRBJ2-3; TRBD1 aligns across 7 bases. The CDR3 totals 14 residues. In germline, CDR1 is SGHRS, CDR2 YFSETQ. With 7 bases clipped from V and 5 bases from J, the junction kept 10 bases outside the gene matches.

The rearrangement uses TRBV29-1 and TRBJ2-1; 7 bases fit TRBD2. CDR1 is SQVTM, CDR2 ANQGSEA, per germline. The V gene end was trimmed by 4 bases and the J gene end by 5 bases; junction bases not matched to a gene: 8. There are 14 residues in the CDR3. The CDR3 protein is CSVVVWGGDNEQFF. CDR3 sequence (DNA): TGCAGCGTTGTGGTCTGGGGGGGGGACAATGAGCAGTTCTTC.

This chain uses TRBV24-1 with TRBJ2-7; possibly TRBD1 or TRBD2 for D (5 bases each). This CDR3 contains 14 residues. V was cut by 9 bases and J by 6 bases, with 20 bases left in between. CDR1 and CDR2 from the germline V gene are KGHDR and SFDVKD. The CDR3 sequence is CATQPGRRVCEQYV. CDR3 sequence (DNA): TGTGCCACCCAACCGGGACGCAGAGTCTGCGAGCAGTACGTC.

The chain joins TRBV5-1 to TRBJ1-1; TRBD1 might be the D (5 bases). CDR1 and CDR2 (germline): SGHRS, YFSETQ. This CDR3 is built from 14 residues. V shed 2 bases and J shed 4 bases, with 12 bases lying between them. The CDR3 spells CASSFTTGGTEAFF. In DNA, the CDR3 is TGCGCCAGCAGCTTTACCACGGGGGGCACTGAAGCTTTCTTT.

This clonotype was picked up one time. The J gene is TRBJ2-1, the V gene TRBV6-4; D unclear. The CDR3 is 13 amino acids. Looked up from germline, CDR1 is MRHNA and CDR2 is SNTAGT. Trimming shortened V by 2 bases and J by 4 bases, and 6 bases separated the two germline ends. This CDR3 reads CASSDREYNEQFF. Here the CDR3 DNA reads TGTGCCAGCAGTGACAGGGAATACAATGAGCAGTTCTTC.

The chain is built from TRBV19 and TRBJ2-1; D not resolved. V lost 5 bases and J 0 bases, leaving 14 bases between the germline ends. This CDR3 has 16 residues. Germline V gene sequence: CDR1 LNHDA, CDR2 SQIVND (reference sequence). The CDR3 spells CASSASPPSSYNEQFF. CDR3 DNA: TGTGCCAGTAGTGCCTCTCCACCAAGCTCCTACAATGAGCAGTTCTTC. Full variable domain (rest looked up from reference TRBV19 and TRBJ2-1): DGGITQSPKYLFRKEGQNVTLSCEQNLNHDAMYWYRQDPGQGLRLIYYSQIVNDFQKGDIAEGYSVSREKKESFPLTVTSAQKNPTAFYLCASSASPPSSYNEQFFGPGTRLTVL.